The rows below give T cell receptor beta chains drawn from one sample of a study of T-cell memory formation after mild COVID-19. TCRdb called the 5' RACE reads again in MiXCR, with one record for every CDR3 protein. The profile shows under 250,000 distinct CDR3 sequences, roughly a tenth of them singletons. Source material: PBMCs or a T cell subset sorted from them (not recorded which). These receptors all come from a man younger than 35 who had mild COVID-19 (a few samples of this study predate the infection). Cell type and time point are not known. Each CDR3 is given with its conserved first and last residue. The D gene is left open where the match is weak. For some rows the clone size is stated as once, few or many, or as a class when expanded; others skip it.

CDR3 DNA: TGTGCCACCAGTGATTTGGGCACACTCAGGCCTGAAGCTTTCTTT
CDR3 protein: CATSDLGTLRPEAFF
clone size: few
V gene: TRBV24-1
J gene: TRBJ1-1
D gene: -

CDR3 DNA: TGTGCCAGCACCACCGGGGCTAACTCCTACAATGAGCAGTTCTTC
CDR3 protein: CASTTGANSYNEQFF
clone size: -
V gene: TRBV6-5
J gene: TRBJ2-1
D gene: -

CDR3 DNA: TGTGCCAGCAGTGCTAGGGGCAATGAGCAGTTCTTC
CDR3 protein: CASSARGNEQFF
clone size: few
V gene: TRBV9
J gene: TRBJ2-1
D gene: -

CDR3 DNA: TGTGCCAGCGTCCTCGGTCGGCGGGGCTACAATGAGCAGTTCTTC
CDR3 protein: CASVLGRRGYNEQFF
clone size: many
V gene: TRBV12-3/TRBV12-4
J gene: TRBJ2-1
D gene: -

CDR3 DNA: TGTGCCAGCAGCTTGGCAGGGGGCAGGAACGGGGAGCTGTTTTTT
CDR3 protein: CASSLAGGRNGELFF
clone size: few
V gene: TRBV5-4
J gene: TRBJ2-2
D gene: TRBD1

CDR3 DNA: TGTGCCAGCAGCCGGGCGAGCGGGGAGACCCAGTACTTC
CDR3 protein: CASSRASGETQYF
clone size: many
V gene: TRBV7-3
J gene: TRBJ2-5
D gene: -

CDR3 DNA: TGTGCCACCAGCAGAGGAGGCTACGAGCAGTACTTC
CDR3 protein: CATSRGGYEQYF
clone size: -
V gene: TRBV15
J gene: TRBJ2-7
D gene: -

CDR3 DNA: TGTGCCAGCAGCTACCGGGCCAAGCAGTTCTTC
CDR3 protein: CASSYRAKQFF
clone size: few
V gene: TRBV5-8
J gene: TRBJ2-1
D gene: -

CDR3 DNA: TGCGCCAGCGGACGGGGTAGTGAGCAGTTCTTC
CDR3 protein: CASGRGSEQFF
clone size: -
V gene: TRBV4-1
J gene: TRBJ2-1
D gene: -

CDR3 DNA: TGTGCCAGCAGCCGGGACAGGGGGAACAATGAGCAGTTCTTC
CDR3 protein: CASSRDRGNNEQFF
clone size: many
V gene: TRBV7-2
J gene: TRBJ2-1
D gene: TRBD1

CDR3 DNA: TGCGCCAGCAGCCAAGATAAGGCTAGTGATCTCACAGATACGCAGTATTTT
CDR3 protein: CASSQDKASDLTDTQYF
clone size: -
V gene: TRBV4-3
J gene: TRBJ2-3
D gene: -

CDR3 DNA: TGCAGTGCTAGAGATCCCGTGGGGCCGGAGACCCAGTACTTC
CDR3 protein: CSARDPVGPETQYF
clone size: many
V gene: TRBV20-1
J gene: TRBJ2-5
D gene: -

CDR3 DNA: TGCAGCGTTGAGAGTGGGGGGGGTTTTCGTTCTAACACTGAAGCTTTCTTT
CDR3 protein: CSVESGGGFRSNTEAFF
clone size: few
V gene: TRBV29-1
J gene: TRBJ1-1
D gene: -

CDR3 DNA: TGCGCCAGCAGCTTGGCCCGGGGTCGCATCGGGACCCAGTACTTC
CDR3 protein: CASSLARGRIGTQYF
clone size: -
V gene: TRBV5-1
J gene: TRBJ2-5
D gene: -

CDR3 DNA: TGTGCCAGCAGGGTCAGGGGAGGTCAGCCCCAGCATTTT
CDR3 protein: CASRVRGGQPQHF
clone size: many
V gene: TRBV6-1
J gene: TRBJ1-5
D gene: -

CDR3 DNA: TGCGCCAGCAGCCAAGGTTCGAGCTCCTACGAGCAGTACTTC
CDR3 protein: CASSQGSSSYEQYF
clone size: -
V gene: TRBV4-3
J gene: TRBJ2-7
D gene: -

CDR3 DNA: TGTGCCAGCAGCCCCGGACAGGGGAAAGAGACCCAGTACTTC
CDR3 protein: CASSPGQGKETQYF
clone size: -
V gene: TRBV4-2
J gene: TRBJ2-5
D gene: TRBD1

CDR3 DNA: TGTGCCAGCAGCCTCTTCCGGGAGCTGTTTTTT
CDR3 protein: CASSLFRELFF
clone size: few
V gene: TRBV6-2/TRBV6-3
J gene: TRBJ2-2
D gene: -

CDR3 DNA: TGCGCCAGCAGCTTTGAGTCTATCCAAGAGACCCAGTACTTC
CDR3 protein: CASSFESIQETQYF
clone size: -
V gene: TRBV5-1
J gene: TRBJ2-5
D gene: -

CDR3 DNA: TGTGCCAGCAGTTACTCGAGGGTCGCAGGGCGGTGGGCAGATACGCAGTATTTT
CDR3 protein: CASSYSRVAGRWADTQYF
clone size: -
V gene: TRBV6-5
J gene: TRBJ2-3
D gene: -

CDR3 DNA: TGCGCCAGCAGCCAGGGACCCAACGAGCAGTACTTC
CDR3 protein: CASSQGPNEQYF
clone size: -
V gene: TRBV4-1
J gene: TRBJ2-7
D gene: -

CDR3 DNA: TGCGCCAGCAGCCAGGGATCAGGCGGAGTCTATGGCTACACCTTC
CDR3 protein: CASSQGSGGVYGYTF
clone size: few
V gene: TRBV5-1
J gene: TRBJ1-2
D gene: -

CDR3 DNA: TGCGCCAGCAGCTTGGAGGAGAGCCCGCAGTATTTT
CDR3 protein: CASSLEESPQYF
clone size: -
V gene: TRBV5-1
J gene: TRBJ2-3
D gene: -